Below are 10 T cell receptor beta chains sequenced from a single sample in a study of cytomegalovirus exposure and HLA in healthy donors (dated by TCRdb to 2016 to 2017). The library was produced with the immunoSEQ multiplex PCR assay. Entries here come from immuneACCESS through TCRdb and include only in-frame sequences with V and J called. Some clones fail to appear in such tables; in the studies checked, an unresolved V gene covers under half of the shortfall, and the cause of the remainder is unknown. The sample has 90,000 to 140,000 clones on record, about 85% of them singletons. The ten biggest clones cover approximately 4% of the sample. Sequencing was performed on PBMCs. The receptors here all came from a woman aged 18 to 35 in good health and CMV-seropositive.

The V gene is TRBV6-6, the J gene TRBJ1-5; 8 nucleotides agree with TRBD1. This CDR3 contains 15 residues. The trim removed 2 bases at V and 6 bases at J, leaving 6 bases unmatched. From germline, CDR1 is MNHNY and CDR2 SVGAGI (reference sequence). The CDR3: CASSYPRGRTQPQHF. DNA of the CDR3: TGTGCCAGCAGTTACCCCAGGGGGCGAACTCAGCCCCAGCATTTT.

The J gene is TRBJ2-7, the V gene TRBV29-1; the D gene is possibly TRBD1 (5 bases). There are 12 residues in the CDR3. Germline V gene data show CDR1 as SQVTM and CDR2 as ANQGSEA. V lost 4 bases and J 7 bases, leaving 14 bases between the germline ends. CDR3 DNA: TGCAGCGTTGGTCAGGGCCGTGGGGAGCAGTACTTC. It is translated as CSVGQGRGEQYF.

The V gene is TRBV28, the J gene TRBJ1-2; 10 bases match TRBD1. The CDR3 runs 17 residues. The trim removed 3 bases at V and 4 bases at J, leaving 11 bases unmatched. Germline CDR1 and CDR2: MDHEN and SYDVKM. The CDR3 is CASSLQGQGSPSYGYTF. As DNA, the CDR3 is TGTGCCAGCAGTTTGCAGGGACAGGGGTCTCCTAGCTATGGCTACACCTTC.

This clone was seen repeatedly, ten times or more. The CDR3 sequence: CASSESGDYGYTF. The CDR3 DNA sequence: TGCGCCAGCAGTGAGTCAGGGGACTATGGCTACACCTTC. The J gene is TRBJ1-2, the V gene TRBV10-2, with a tentative D call TRBD1 (5 bases). Germline CDR1 is WSHSY and CDR2 is SAAADI. The CDR3 length is 13 residues. V gave up 0 bases and J gave up 3 bases, with 5 bases separating them.

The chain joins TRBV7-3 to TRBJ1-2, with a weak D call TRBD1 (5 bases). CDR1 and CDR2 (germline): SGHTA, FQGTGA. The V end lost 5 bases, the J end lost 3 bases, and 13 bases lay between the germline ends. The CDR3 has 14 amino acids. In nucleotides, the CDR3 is TGTGCCAGCAGCCCCCTATCGGGGGACTATGGCTACACCTTC. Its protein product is CASSPLSGDYGYTF.

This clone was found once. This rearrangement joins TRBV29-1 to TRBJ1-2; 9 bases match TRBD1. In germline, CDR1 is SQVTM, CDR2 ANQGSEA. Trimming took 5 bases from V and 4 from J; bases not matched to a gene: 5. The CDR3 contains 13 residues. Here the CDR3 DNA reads TGCAGCGTTATCGACAGGGGGGGCTATGGCTACACCTTC. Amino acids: CSVIDRGGYGYTF.

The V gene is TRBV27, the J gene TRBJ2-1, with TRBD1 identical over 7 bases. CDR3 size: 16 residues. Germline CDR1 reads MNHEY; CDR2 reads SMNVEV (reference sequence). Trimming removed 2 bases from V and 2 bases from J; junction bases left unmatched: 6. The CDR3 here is CASSLIRRGTYNEQFF. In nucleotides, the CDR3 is TGTGCCAGCAGTTTAATCCGCAGGGGGACCTACAATGAGCAGTTCTTC.

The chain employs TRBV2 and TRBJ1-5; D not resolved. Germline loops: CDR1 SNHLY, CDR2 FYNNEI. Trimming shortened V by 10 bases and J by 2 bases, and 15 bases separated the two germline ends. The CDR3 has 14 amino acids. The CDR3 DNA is TGTGCCACCAAGGAGGGAGAGGGCAATCAGCCCCAGCATTTT. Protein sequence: CATKEGEGNQPQHF.

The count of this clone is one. The CDR3 protein is CASSETGLDQPQHF. DNA of the CDR3: TGTGCCAGCAGTGAGACAGGGTTGGATCAGCCCCAGCATTTT. The rearrangement links TRBV2 to TRBJ1-5, with TRBD1 matching 7 bases. The trim removed 3 bases at V and 5 bases at J, leaving 4 bases unmatched. The CDR3 runs to 14 residues. The V gene's germline CDR1 is SNHLY and CDR2 FYNNEI.

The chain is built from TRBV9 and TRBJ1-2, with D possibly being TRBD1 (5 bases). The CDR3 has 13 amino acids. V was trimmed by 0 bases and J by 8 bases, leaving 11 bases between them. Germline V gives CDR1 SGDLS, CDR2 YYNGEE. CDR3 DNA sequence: TGTGCCAGCAGCGTAGGTCCCTCAGGGGGCTACACCTTC. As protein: CASSVGPSGGYTF.